One and the same sample provided the 18 T cell receptor beta chains below, sequenced in a study of T cell repertoires in cytomegalovirus infection. Each CDR3 protein gets one entry after TCRdb re-called the reads with MiXCR. The table lists 560,000 or so distinct CDR3 sequences, about 17% of them singletons, with under 30% in the top ten. Sequencing was carried out using CD8+ T cells from PBMCs. All receptors derive from a human donor in good health (CMV status not recorded). Some clones in this sample may be carry-over from other donors' samples.

This clonotype showed up many times. The genes are TRBV3-1 and TRBJ2-1; the match to TRBD2 covers 7 bases. J lost 1 base, V lost 4 bases, and 10 bases had no gene match. This CDR3 has 17 residues. The V gene's germline CDR1 is LGHDT and CDR2 YNNKEL (reference sequence). CDR3 sequence (DNA): TGTGCCAGCAGCCGCCCACTACTAGCGTCTTCCTACAATGAGCAGTTCTTC. Translation gives CASSRPLLASSYNEQFF.

This clonotype was picked up many times. J is TRBJ2-3 and V is TRBV10-1; D unresolved. The germline V gene has CDR1 WNHNN and CDR2 SYGVQD (reference sequence). The CDR3 has 11 amino acids. Trimming took off 3 bases at V and 6 bases at J, with 4 bases between the two ends. CDR3 bases: TGCGCCAGCAGTGATATGGATACGCAGTATTTT. Translating gives CASSDMDTQYF.

Many counts were recorded for this clonotype. V and J are TRBV7-3 and TRBJ2-1; D gene uncertain. Germline CDR1 and CDR2: SGHTA and FQGTGA. V lost 5 bases and J lost 5, with 16 bases in between. The length of the CDR3 is 15 residues. CDR3 DNA: TGTGCCAGCAGCCCGTGGGAAGCAGCTAACAATGAGCAGTTCTTC. The encoded protein is CASSPWEAANNEQFF.

CDR3 residues: CASSQETEETQYF. The CDR3, as DNA: TGTGCCAGCAGTCAGGAGACAGAAGAGACCCAGTACTTC. V usage is TRBV27 and J usage is TRBJ2-5, with D perhaps TRBD1 (5 bases). CDR1 and CDR2 from the germline V gene are MNHEY and SMNVEV (reference sequence). Deletions cut 5 bases from V and 3 bases from J, with 10 bases between. This CDR3 has 13 residues.

In this sample, this clonotype turned up many times. The CDR3 DNA reads as TGTGCCAGCAGCCCCGGGGGGTTAGCTCGCGAGCAGTACTTC. Its translation is CASSPGGLAREQYF. The V gene is TRBV7-8, the J gene TRBJ2-7, with 7 positions matching TRBD2. The CDR3 extends over 14 amino acids. The germline V gene has CDR1 SGHVS and CDR2 FQNEAQ. Trimming took 5 bases from V and 6 from J; bases not matched to a gene: 10.

There are many counts of this clonotype. The J gene is TRBJ2-3, the V gene TRBV27; the D is unclear. Germline V lookup: CDR1 MNHEY, CDR2 SMNVEV (reference sequence). This CDR3 is built from 13 residues. V gave up 0 bases and J gave up 6 bases, with 7 bases separating them. The CDR3 is CASSLSAVDTQYF. The DNA for the CDR3 is TGTGCCAGCAGTTTATCTGCGGTGGATACGCAGTATTTT.

This clonotype was found many times. This chain connects TRBV5-1 to TRBJ2-5, with TRBD2 matching over 15 bases. Germline lookup yields CDR1 SGHRS and CDR2 YFSETQ. CDR3 length: 16 amino acids. V lost 4 bases, J lost 1 base, and 2 bases stayed unmatched. The CDR3 DNA reads TGCGCCAGCAGCCCGGGACTAGCGGGGGGCCAAGAGACCCAGTACTTC. It encodes CASSPGLAGGQETQYF. The full variable domain, in which reference TRBV5-1 and TRBJ2-5 provide the parts outside the CDR3, is KAGVTQTPRYLIKTRGQQVTLSCSPISGHRSVSWYQQTPGQGLQFLFEYFSETQRNKGNFPGRFSGRQFSNSRSEMNVSTLELGDSALYLCASSPGLAGGQETQYFGPGTRLLVL.

In this sample, this clonotype turned up many times. The chain recombines TRBV12-3 or TRBV12-4 with TRBJ2-3; the D is unclear. The length of the CDR3 is 12 residues. Trimming shortened V by 1 base and J by 6 bases, and 5 bases separated the two germline ends. The CDR3 sequence is CASSLGMDTQYF. The CDR3 coding sequence is TGTGCCAGCAGTTTAGGGATGGATACGCAGTATTTT.

This clonotype was observed many times. The rearrangement joins TRBV10-3 to TRBJ1-1; TRBD1 might be the D (6 bases). The V gene's germline CDR1 is ENHRY and CDR2 SYGVKD. Trimming shortened V by 3 bases and J by 11 bases, and 19 bases separated the two germline ends. This CDR3 region has 14 residues. The CDR3 sequence: CAISDDWGPAGAFF. The CDR3 DNA reads as TGTGCCATCAGTGACGATTGGGGGCCCGCCGGGGCTTTCTTT.

This clonotype was counted at least ten times. This rearrangement joins TRBV6-2 or TRBV6-3 to TRBJ2-1, with D unclear. V gave up 2 bases and J gave up 4 bases, with 9 bases separating them. The CDR3 is 14 residues long. In germline, CDR1 is MNHEY, CDR2 SVGEGT. CDR3 residues: CASSYPAQYNEQFF. Written as DNA, the CDR3 is TGTGCCAGCAGTTACCCGGCACAGTACAATGAGCAGTTCTTC.

The chain uses TRBV6-5 and TRBJ2-2; 8 positions agree with TRBD1. CDR3 length: 15 amino acids. Germline V lookup: CDR1 MNHEY, CDR2 SVGAGI. J gave up 5 bases and V 6 bases, and 8 bases lay outside the gene matches. The CDR3 sequence: CASRPTGELTGELFF. CDR3 nucleotides: TGTGCCAGCAGGCCGACAGGGGAACTGACCGGGGAGCTGTTTTTT.

The chain is built from TRBV4-1 and TRBJ2-1; D gene uncertain. Germline lookup yields CDR1 MGHRA and CDR2 YSYEKL. This CDR3 is built from 13 residues. V was shortened by 4 bases and J by 7 bases, with 11 bases between the two germline ends. The CDR3 loop is CASSPSIPNEQFF. The DNA for the CDR3 is TGCGCCAGCAGCCCCAGTATCCCTAATGAGCAGTTCTTC.

The chain couples TRBV7-6 to TRBJ1-6; D ambiguous. Germline values: CDR1 SGHVS, CDR2 FNYEAQ. Trimming shortened V by 5 bases and J by 0 bases, and 17 bases separated the two germline ends. The CDR3 has 18 amino acids. Here the CDR3 reads CASSPTSSISSYNSPLHF. In DNA form, the CDR3 reads TGTGCCAGCAGCCCGACGTCAAGCATAAGCTCCTATAATTCACCCCTCCACTTT.

This clonotype was detected a few times. This chain joins TRBV27 and TRBJ2-5; the match to TRBD1 covers 7 bases. V dropped 6 bases and J dropped 4; count of bases not matched to a gene: 8. CDR1 and CDR2 from the germline V gene are MNHEY and SMNVEV (reference sequence). The CDR3 loop spans 14 amino acids. This CDR3 is CASSPDRVVETQYF. In DNA form, the CDR3 reads TGTGCCAGCAGCCCCGACAGGGTGGTAGAGACCCAGTACTTC.

There are many counts of this clonotype. V and J are TRBV7-9 and TRBJ2-1; 12 bases fit TRBD2. Germline CDR1 and CDR2: SEHNR and FQNEAQ (reference sequence). The V segment lost 5 bases and the J segment 8 bases; nucleotides outside the gene matches: 31. The CDR3 runs 23 residues. CDR3 in amino acids: CASSPRQGADIRTSGIMGDEQFF. The CDR3 coding sequence is TGTGCCAGCAGCCCCCGACAGGGGGCAGATATCAGGACTAGCGGGATTATGGGGGATGAGCAGTTCTTC.

This clonotype was detected ten times or more. The rearrangement joins TRBV7-3 to TRBJ1-1; TRBD1 is a possible D gene (5 bases). CDR3 length: 16 residues. Germline V lookup: CDR1 SGHTA, CDR2 FQGTGA. V lost 3 bases and J lost 5, with 19 bases in between. The CDR3 DNA is TGTGCCAGCAGCTTCACCAGGGAGGCCAGAGGGACTGAAGCTTTCTTT. It translates to CASSFTREARGTEAFF.

The V and J genes are TRBV28 and TRBJ2-4, with TRBD1 identical over 9 bases. Germline assignment: CDR1 MDHEN and CDR2 SYDVKM. V lost 10 bases and J lost 6; bases outside the gene matches: 7. The CDR3 extends over 13 amino acids. CDR3 coding DNA: TGTGCCATCTTGGAGGGACAGGGAAACATTCAGTACTTC. As protein: CAILEGQGNIQYF.

This clonotype has a handful of counts. The chain couples TRBV5-1 to TRBJ1-2; 8 nucleotides match TRBD1. With 3 bases clipped from V and 4 bases from J, the junction kept 8 bases outside the gene matches. There are 15 residues in the CDR3. The germline V gene has CDR1 SGHRS and CDR2 YFSETQ. For the CDR3, the DNA is TGCGCCAGCAGCTCTCCGGACAGGGAAATCTATGGCTACACCTTC. This translates into CASSSPDREIYGYTF.